This T cell receptor beta chain originates from a study of T cell repertoires in cytomegalovirus infection. As for the study in general: Signatures in public TCR beta sequences pointed to both CMV infection and matching HLA type.

MiXCR, applied by TCRdb to the reads, yields one record per CDR3 protein. The repertoire includes some 700,000 distinct CDR3 sequences, 30% to 40% of them detected once, and 15% to 20% sits in the top ten. As to this clonotype: Its antigen is not identified.

The specimen was cultured PBMCs, collected from culture after CMV antigen stimulation. The TCR originated in a human donor in good health (CMV status not recorded). Some clones in this sample may be carry-over from other donors' samples.

The CDR3 here is CASRGGRTSNSNQPQHF. The CDR3 DNA is TGTGCCAGCAGGGGGGGTCGGACGTCGAATAGCAATCAGCCCCAGCATTTT. V usage is TRBV6-2 or TRBV6-3 and J usage is TRBJ1-5, with D possibly matching TRBD1 (5 bases). Per the germline V gene, CDR1 is MNHEY and CDR2 is SVGEGT. Trimming took off 6 bases at V and 0 bases at J, with 18 bases between the two ends. This CDR3 is built from 17 residues.